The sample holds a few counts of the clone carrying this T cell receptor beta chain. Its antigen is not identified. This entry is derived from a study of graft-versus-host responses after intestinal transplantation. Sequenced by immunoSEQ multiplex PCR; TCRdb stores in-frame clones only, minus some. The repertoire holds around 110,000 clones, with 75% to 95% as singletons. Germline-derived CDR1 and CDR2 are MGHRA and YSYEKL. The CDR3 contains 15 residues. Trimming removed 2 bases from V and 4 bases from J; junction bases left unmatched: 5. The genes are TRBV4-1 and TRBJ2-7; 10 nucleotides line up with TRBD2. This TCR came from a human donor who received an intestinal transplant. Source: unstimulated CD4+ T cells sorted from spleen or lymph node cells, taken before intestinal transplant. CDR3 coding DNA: TGCGCCAGCAGCCAACCCACTAGCGGGGCTTACGAGCAGTACTTC. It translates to CASSQPTSGAYEQYF.